The present T cell receptor beta chain was sequenced within a study of shared clonotypes between healthy human individuals. Across the study: Every donor yielded three CD4 naive, three CD4 memory, two CD8 naive and one CD8 memory plate. General study results and limits: Sharing across four donors was highest in naive CD4 (roughly 5%) and lowest in memory CD8 (around 0.4%).

Germline values: CDR1 SSHAT, CDR2 FNYEAQ (reference sequence). The CDR3 consists of 14 residues. As for this clone: Antigen specificity is unknown. A junction boundary mismatches the germline segment, possibly from a read error.

Sequencing was performed with immunoSEQ multiplex PCR; in TCRdb, only in-frame clones are kept and a portion is missing. The table has roughly 2.5 million clones, approximately 90% seen once; the top ten hold about 0.13%. The investigators split CD4+ cells into a CD45RA+ naive subset and a CD45RA-negative memory subset. The sequenced sample was naive CD4+ T cells sorted from blood. Subset defined: CD45RA+ positively selected. This chain links TRBV7-7 with TRBJ1-5; tentative D call: TRBD1 (6 bases). The sequence derives from a man younger than 35 in good health. The CDR3 here is CASSLQQGSQPQHF. The CDR3 coding sequence is TGTGCTAGCAGCTTACAGCAGGGGAGTCAGCCCCAGCATTTT.